The next 14 T cell receptor beta chains were all read from a single sample in a study of cytomegalovirus exposure and HLA in healthy donors. The PCR made use of 60 Vbeta and 13 Jbeta primers. Sequencing used immunoSEQ multiplex PCR; TCRdb keeps in-frame clones, though not all of them. The table records 180,000 or so clones, around 80% of them present only once. Specimen: PBMCs. These receptors were taken from a woman under 30 in good health and CMV-seronegative.

This chain uses TRBV5-1 with TRBJ1-1; no clear D gene. The CDR3 runs to 14 residues. Germline V CDR1 and CDR2: SGHRS, YFSETQ. V was clipped by 0 bases and J by 1 base, with 7 bases between them. The CDR3 coding sequence is TGCGCCAGCAGCTTGGAGAGAGGGAACACTGAAGCTTTCTTT. This encodes CASSLERGNTEAFF.

This chain uses TRBV7-8 with TRBJ2-3; possibly TRBD1 for D (5 bases). Germline CDR1 reads SGHVS; CDR2 reads FQNEAQ. The CDR3 consists of 16 residues. V lost 5 bases and J 4 bases, leaving 19 bases between the germline ends. CDR3 DNA sequence: TGTGCCAGCAGCCGATTCCAGGGATTAGGGGCAGATACGCAGTATTTT. Translating gives CASSRFQGLGADTQYF. The whole variable domain, filled in from reference TRBV7-8 and TRBJ2-3, reads GAGVSQSPRYKVAKRGQDVALRCDPISGHVSLFWYQQALGQGPEFLTYFQNEAQLDKSGLPSDRFFAERPEGSVSTLKIQRTQQEDSAVYLCASSRFQGLGADTQYFGPGTRLTVL.

This chain joins TRBV2 and TRBJ1-2; TRBD1 matches at 7 bases. The CDR3 runs to 11 residues. Germline V lookup: CDR1 SNHLY, CDR2 FYNNEI. DNA of the CDR3: TGTGCAAGACAGGGCCCCTATGGCTACACCTTC. Translated, it gives CARQGPYGYTF.

A note on this clone: One end of the junction does not line up with germline, which may come from a read error. The chain is built from TRBV7-8 and TRBJ2-1, with 10 nucleotides matching TRBD1. This CDR3 region has 13 residues. The germline V gene encodes CDR1 SGHVS and CDR2 FQNEAQ. The CDR3 here is CASSLAHGQGVIF. The DNA of the CDR3 is TGTGCCAGCAGCTTAGCCCACGGACAGGGGGTCATCTTC.

The chain combines TRBV7-9 with TRBJ2-7, with D perhaps TRBD1 (6 bases). Deletions cut 1 base from V and 3 bases from J, with 16 bases between. The CDR3 loop spans 16 amino acids. The germline gives CDR1 SEHNR, CDR2 FQNEAQ (reference sequence). CDR3 loop: CASSLVPQDRLYEQYF. The CDR3 nucleotides read TGTGCCAGCAGCTTAGTACCCCAGGACAGACTCTACGAGCAGTACTTC.

The J gene is TRBJ1-1, the V gene TRBV5-1; 8 bases match TRBD1. V shed 5 bases and J 1 base; nucleotides not matched to a gene: 10. This CDR3 spans 16 amino acids. Germline V lookup: CDR1 SGHRS, CDR2 YFSETQ. Here the CDR3 reads CASRLTGARGNTEAFF. DNA for the CDR3: TGCGCCAGCAGACTGACAGGGGCGAGGGGGAACACTGAAGCTTTCTTT.

V usage is TRBV6-5 and J usage is TRBJ1-6; possibly TRBD1 for D (6 bases). Deletions cut 6 bases from V and 7 bases from J, with 10 bases between. CDR1 is MNHEY and CDR2 is SVGAGI in the germline V gene. This CDR3 has 13 amino acids. DNA for the CDR3: TGTGCCAGCAGACGACAGGAAAATTCACCCCTCCACTTT. It translates to CASRRQENSPLHF.

This clone was found once. The gene calls are TRBV2 and TRBJ2-7; 11 bases align to TRBD1. This CDR3 has 15 residues. V dropped 6 bases and J dropped 1; count of bases not matched to a gene: 5. Germline CDR1 reads SNHLY; CDR2 reads FYNNEI. DNA of the CDR3: TGTGCCAGCAGGGTCCGGGACAGGGGGTCCTACGAGCAGTACTTC. It encodes CASRVRDRGSYEQYF.

The J gene is TRBJ1-1, the V gene TRBV27; tentative D call: TRBD1 (5 bases). Trimming stripped 2 bases from V and 7 bases from J, with 8 bases between. CDR1 MNHEY and CDR2 SMNVEV come from the germline V gene (reference sequence). CDR3 length equals 12 residues. CDR3 region: CASSLQGSEAFF. In nucleotides, the CDR3 is TGTGCCAGCAGTTTACAGGGCAGTGAAGCTTTCTTT.

The chain employs TRBV7-9 and TRBJ2-1; D gene unclear. CDR3 length equals 13 residues. Germline CDR1 and CDR2: SEHNR and FQNEAQ (reference sequence). Trimming shortened V by 4 bases and J by 5 bases, and 9 bases separated the two germline ends. In DNA, the CDR3 is TGTGCCAGCAGCTACCTAGGAAACAATGAGCAGTTCTTC. It encodes CASSYLGNNEQFF.

CDR3 DNA sequence: TGTGCCAGCAGAAACAGGGTAAATCAGCCCCAGCATTTT. It codes for CASRNRVNQPQHF. This chain joins TRBV28 and TRBJ1-5; D might be TRBD1 (6 bases). Germline V gene data show CDR1 as MDHEN and CDR2 as SYDVKM. This CDR3 spans 13 amino acids. V was pared by 6 bases and J by 4 bases, with 10 bases between.

This chain connects TRBV27 to TRBJ1-1, with D perhaps matching TRBD1 (5 bases). This CDR3 is built from 11 residues. The germline V gene encodes CDR1 MNHEY and CDR2 SMNVEV (reference sequence). V lost 3 bases and J 11 bases, leaving 10 bases between the germline ends. The CDR3 sequence is CASSFSGRAFF. In nucleotides, the CDR3 is TGTGCCAGCAGTTTCTCAGGGAGGGCTTTCTTT.

This chain joins TRBV7-2 and TRBJ1-2; unclear D gene. The germline CDR1 and CDR2 sequences are SGHTA and FQGNSA. The V end was cut by 4 bases, the J end by 9 bases, with 9 bases between. The CDR3 extends over 11 amino acids. The CDR3 DNA sequence: TGTGCCAGCAGCTCTTTTAGCCGCTACACCTTC. It is translated as CASSSFSRYTF.

The chain uses TRBV4-3 and TRBJ2-7; 12 bases are shared with TRBD2. Germline-derived CDR1 and CDR2 are LGHNA and YSLEER. The J segment lost 0 bases and the V segment lost 5 bases, leaving 2 bases of the junction unmatched. The CDR3 sequence is 15 residues long. The DNA of the CDR3 is TGCGCCAGCAGCTCGACTAGCGGGAGCTCCTACGAGCAGTACTTC. It translates to CASSSTSGSSYEQYF.